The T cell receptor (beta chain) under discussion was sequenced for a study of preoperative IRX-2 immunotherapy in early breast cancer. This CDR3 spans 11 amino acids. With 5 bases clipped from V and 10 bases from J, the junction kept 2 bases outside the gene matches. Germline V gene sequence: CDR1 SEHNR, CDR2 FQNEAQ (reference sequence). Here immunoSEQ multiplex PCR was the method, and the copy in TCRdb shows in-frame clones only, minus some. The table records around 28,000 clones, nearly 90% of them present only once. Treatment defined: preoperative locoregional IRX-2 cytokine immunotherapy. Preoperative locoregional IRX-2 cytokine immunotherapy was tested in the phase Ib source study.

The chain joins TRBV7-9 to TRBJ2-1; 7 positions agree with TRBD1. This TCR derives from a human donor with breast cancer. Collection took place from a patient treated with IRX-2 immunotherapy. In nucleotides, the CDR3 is TGTGCCAGCAGCACAGGGGCCGAGCAGTTCTTC. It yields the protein CASSTGAEQFF.